The subject of this entry is one TCR beta chain. The target antigen is unknown. The source of the sample is a study of shared clonotypes between healthy human individuals. Points from the study as a whole: Generation probabilities were higher for clonotypes shared across all four sorted-subset donors than for unshared ones.

Only in-frame clones appear in the TCRdb table, and some are missing; sequencing was by immunoSEQ multiplex PCR. The repertoire consists of about 2.4 million clones, with more than 85% occurring once and the leading ten covering roughly 0.39%. The sample taken for sequencing was naive CD4+ T cells from PBMCs. Subset defined: CD45RA+ positively selected. The source is a man aged 18 to 29 in good health. Some clones in this sample may be carry-over from other donors' samples.

CDR3 sequence (DNA): TGTGCCAGCAGACCCGGGGCCTTATATGGCTACACCTTC. Protein sequence: CASRPGALYGYTF. The chain employs TRBV7-9 and TRBJ1-2; D might be TRBD1 (5 bases). Trimming removed 6 bases at V and 5 bases at J, with 13 bases between. The CDR3 is made up of 13 amino acids. Germline lookup yields CDR1 SEHNR and CDR2 FQNEAQ (reference sequence).